This T cell receptor beta chain was captured by sequencing in a study of identical twins. This clonotype came up a few times. What it binds is unknown. General study points: Surplus twin overlap in beta out-of-frame sequences was less pronounced. Cross-sectional statistics underpinned the conclusions; the same donors were not followed. For zero-insertion analyses, partial confounding could come from invariant MAIT and iNKT cells. Whereas memory repertoires showed no such difference, abundant cord blood beta clonotypes carried fewer insertions.

TCRdb called the 5' RACE reads again in MiXCR, with one record for every CDR3 protein. The sample comprises 500,000 to 550,000 distinct CDR3 sequences, under 25% of which are singletons, and approximately 0.52% rests with the top ten. This CDR3 has 16 amino acids. From germline, CDR1 is KGHDR and CDR2 SFDVKD. V was pared by 4 bases and J by 6 bases, with 10 bases of the junction left unmatched. A further study also used this sample, focusing on yellow fever vaccine responses in identical twins.

The receptor comes from a woman younger than 35 in good health. Sample: CD4+ T cells sorted from blood. V gene TRBV24-1 combines with J gene TRBJ2-1, with 8 bases matching TRBD1. For the CDR3, the DNA is TGTGCCACCAGTGACCCCGCCCCGACAGGGGTCAATGAGCAGTTCTTC. It yields the protein CATSDPAPTGVNEQFF.